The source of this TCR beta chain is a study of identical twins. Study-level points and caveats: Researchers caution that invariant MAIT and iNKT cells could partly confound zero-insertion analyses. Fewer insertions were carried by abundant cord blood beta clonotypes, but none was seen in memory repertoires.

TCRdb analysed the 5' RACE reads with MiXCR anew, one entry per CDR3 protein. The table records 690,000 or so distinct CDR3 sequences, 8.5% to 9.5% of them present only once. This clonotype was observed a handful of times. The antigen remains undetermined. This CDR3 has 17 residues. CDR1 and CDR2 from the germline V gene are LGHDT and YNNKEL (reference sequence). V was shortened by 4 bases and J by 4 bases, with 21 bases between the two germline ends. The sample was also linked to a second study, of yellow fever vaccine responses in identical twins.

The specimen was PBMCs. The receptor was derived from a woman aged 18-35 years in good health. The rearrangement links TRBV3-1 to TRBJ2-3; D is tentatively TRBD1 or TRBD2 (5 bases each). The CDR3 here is CASSLTAGTARSDTQYF. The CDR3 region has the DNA TGTGCCAGCAGCCTAACCGCCGGGACCGCAAGGTCAGATACGCAGTATTTT.